The rows below give T cell receptor beta chains drawn from one sample of a study of vaccination and CD4 T cells after COVID-19. These receptors have no known antigen. MiXCR was run by TCRdb on the PCR reads, yielding one entry per CDR3 protein. The sample comprises under 25,000 distinct CDR3 sequences, 40% to 50% of which are singletons, and roughly 25% rests with the top ten. The material was CD4+ T cells from blood, cultured in vitro, obtained before SARS-CoV-2 vaccination. These receptors were taken from a human donor who had recovered from COVID-19. Each CDR3 is given with its conserved first and last residue.

J gene: TRBJ2-4; V gene: TRBV6-2/TRBV6-3; CDR3 protein: CASSDGGAKHF
J gene: TRBJ2-1; V gene: TRBV20-1; CDR3 protein: CSAGGTSGGNEQFF
J gene: TRBJ1-6; V gene: TRBV7-2; CDR3 protein: CASSLAWGLNNSPLHF
J gene: TRBJ2-3; V gene: TRBV11-3; CDR3 protein: CASTSGEDDTDTQYF
J gene: TRBJ1-1; V gene: TRBV6-1; CDR3 protein: CASSHRQGKEEAFF
J gene: TRBJ1-2; V gene: TRBV19; CDR3 protein: CASSPDKTYGYTF
J gene: TRBJ1-5; V gene: TRBV4-1; CDR3 protein: CASSREPGQSNQPQHF
J gene: TRBJ1-5; V gene: TRBV10-2; CDR3 protein: CASTGQGLNQPQHF
J gene: TRBJ1-5; V gene: TRBV29-1; CDR3 protein: CSVRYSDGQPQHF
J gene: TRBJ1-1; V gene: TRBV6-2/TRBV6-3; CDR3 protein: CASSYRDTYTEAFF
J gene: TRBJ2-7; V gene: TRBV18; CDR3 protein: CASSPSGQPYEQYF
J gene: TRBJ2-1; V gene: TRBV27; CDR3 protein: CASSPRGSSYNEQFF
J gene: TRBJ1-3; V gene: TRBV6-1; CDR3 protein: CASSEGPGNTIYF
J gene: TRBJ2-7; V gene: TRBV7-9; CDR3 protein: CASSLARTGSSYEQYF
J gene: TRBJ2-7; V gene: TRBV20-1; CDR3 protein: CSATGQGTYEQYF
J gene: TRBJ1-1; V gene: TRBV27; CDR3 protein: CASSADLNTEAFF
J gene: TRBJ1-2; V gene: TRBV25-1; CDR3 protein: CASLGESHRYGYTF
J gene: TRBJ2-3; V gene: TRBV7-2; CDR3 protein: CASSPGQGSTDTQYF
J gene: TRBJ2-1; V gene: TRBV20-1; CDR3 protein: CSASMSGRAWEQFF
J gene: TRBJ1-1; V gene: TRBV5-1; CDR3 protein: CPSSLEAGSTEAFF
J gene: TRBJ1-5; V gene: TRBV7-2; CDR3 protein: CASSLSGDGPGGATGNQPQHF
J gene: TRBJ2-7; V gene: TRBV6-1; CDR3 protein: CASRSSGRRHEQYF
J gene: TRBJ2-7; V gene: TRBV30; CDR3 protein: CAWRGAVSYEQYF
J gene: TRBJ2-3; V gene: TRBV19; CDR3 protein: CASSIRADTQYF
J gene: TRBJ2-5; V gene: TRBV11-2; CDR3 protein: CASSLNTGGPVQETQYF
J gene: TRBJ1-1; V gene: TRBV23-1; CDR3 protein: CASSQSTKGQNTEAFF
J gene: TRBJ1-1; V gene: TRBV7-9; CDR3 protein: CASSLDLDGVEAFF
J gene: TRBJ1-2; V gene: TRBV10-3; CDR3 protein: CAISGPPGSAGYTF
J gene: TRBJ1-3; V gene: TRBV7-2; CDR3 protein: CASSWALQGDTIYF
J gene: TRBJ1-5; V gene: TRBV6-1; CDR3 protein: CASSGQGRNQPQHF
J gene: TRBJ2-3; V gene: TRBV25-1; CDR3 protein: CASSEGRKGIDTQYF
J gene: TRBJ1-3; V gene: TRBV4-1; CDR3 protein: CASSQTGGAWGNTIYF
J gene: TRBJ2-7; V gene: TRBV30; CDR3 protein: CAWKGKSVSYEQYF
J gene: TRBJ1-2; V gene: TRBV19; CDR3 protein: CASSRDRGHGYTF
J gene: TRBJ1-1; V gene: TRBV7-2; CDR3 protein: CASRRYRGNTEAFF
J gene: TRBJ1-1; V gene: TRBV7-8; CDR3 protein: CASRVGAMNTEAFF
J gene: TRBJ2-4; V gene: TRBV7-2; CDR3 protein: CASSPEVGRAKNTQYF
J gene: TRBJ1-5; V gene: TRBV5-1; CDR3 protein: CASSPGTGPGEPQHF
J gene: TRBJ2-5; V gene: TRBV7-9; CDR3 protein: CASSWETGLETQYF
J gene: TRBJ1-6; V gene: TRBV9; CDR3 protein: CASSVRGAGGNSPLHF
J gene: TRBJ1-5; V gene: TRBV12-3/TRBV12-4; CDR3 protein: CASRRRQDQPQHF
J gene: TRBJ2-1; V gene: TRBV7-2; CDR3 protein: CASSYKNGWGAGNNEQFF
J gene: TRBJ2-1; V gene: TRBV2; CDR3 protein: CASRGPNSMGEQFF
J gene: TRBJ1-1; V gene: TRBV7-6; CDR3 protein: CASSLEGAGAAFF
J gene: TRBJ2-1; V gene: TRBV20-1; CDR3 protein: CSARVPGLNNEQFF
J gene: TRBJ2-2; V gene: TRBV2; CDR3 protein: CASSAGEGRTGELFF
J gene: TRBJ2-3; V gene: TRBV11-3; CDR3 protein: CASSLDLTDTDTQYF